Listed below are T cell receptor beta chains from one sample, sequenced in a study of CD8 T cells in Susac syndrome. From the immunoSEQ multiplex PCR reads, TCRdb called clonotypes with MiXCR, one entry per CDR3 protein. The sample shows 95,000 or so distinct CDR3 sequences, 85% to 95% of them seen only once. Sample: CD8+ T cells from PBMCs. These receptors originate from a human donor in good health. The CDR3 runs from the conserved cysteine through the conserved F or W. Fields, in order: CDR3 protein, CDR3 DNA, J gene, V gene, CDR3 length, D gene, clone size. The D gene is left open where the match is weak. Rows may omit the clone size; those that give it use once, few, many or a size class.

CASSSSGGTQETQYF | TGTGCCAGCAGCTCTAGCGGGGGGACCCAAGAGACCCAGTACTTC | TRBJ2-5 | TRBV9 | 15 | TRBD2 | .
CASKGQVNTGELFF | TGTGCCAGCAAGGGACAGGTTAACACCGGGGAGCTGTTTTTT | TRBJ2-2 | TRBV2 | 14 | TRBD1 | .
CASSSVRTGSSYEQYF | TGTGCCAGCAGCTCGGTCCGGACAGGGAGCTCCTACGAGCAGTACTTC | TRBJ2-7 | TRBV5-6 | 16 | TRBD1 | .
CASSLGTGFHEQYF | TGTGCCAGCAGCTTAGGCACAGGATTCCACGAGCAGTACTTC | TRBJ2-7 | TRBV13 | 14 | . | .
CASRAGGANTEAFF | TGTGCCAGCAGGGCAGGGGGCGCGAACACTGAAGCTTTCTTT | TRBJ1-1 | TRBV27 | 14 | TRBD1 | .
CASSSSGGSSYNEQFF | TGTGCCAGCAGCTCTAGCGGGGGGTCTTCCTACAATGAGCAGTTCTTC | TRBJ2-1 | TRBV5-4 | 16 | TRBD2 | .
CASSQPGHYGYTF | TGTGCCAGCAGCCAACCCGGTCACTATGGCTACACCTTC | TRBJ1-2 | TRBV3-1 | 13 | . | .
CASTLGGFNSPLHF | TGTGCCAGCACCTTAGGGGGTTTTAATTCACCCCTCCACTTT | TRBJ1-6 | TRBV13 | 14 | . | .
CASREQGAYGYTF | TGCGCCAGCAGGGAACAGGGGGCATATGGCTACACCTTC | TRBJ1-2 | TRBV5-1 | 13 | TRBD1 | .
CASSVGQGDGYTF | TGTGCCAGCAGTGTCGGACAGGGGGACGGCTACACCTTC | TRBJ1-2 | TRBV25-1 | 13 | TRBD1 | .
CASSLGDRGPFGELFF | TGTGCCAGCAGCTTAGGGGACAGGGGGCCCTTCGGGGAGCTGTTTTTT | TRBJ2-2 | TRBV7-2 | 16 | TRBD1 | .
CASSPSGGRPYTDTQYF | TGTGCCAGCAGCCCTTCGGGGGGGAGACCCTACACAGATACGCAGTATTTT | TRBJ2-3 | TRBV14 | 17 | TRBD2 | .
CASSARNRGDYGYTF | TGCGCCAGCAGCGCTCGAAATCGGGGGGATTATGGCTACACCTTC | TRBJ1-2 | TRBV5-1 | 15 | . | .
CAISERERGGRYEQFF | TGTGCCATCAGTGAGCGTGAGCGGGGGGGCCGGTATGAGCAGTTCTTC | TRBJ2-1 | TRBV10-3 | 16 | TRBD2 | .
CSARDPDRGDGYTF | TGCAGTGCTAGAGATCCGGACAGGGGAGACGGCTACACCTTC | TRBJ1-2 | TRBV20-1 | 14 | TRBD1 | once
CASSSSGFSYEQYF | TGTGCCAGCAGCTCTAGCGGTTTCTCCTACGAGCAGTACTTC | TRBJ2-7 | TRBV7-9 | 14 | TRBD2 | .
CASHAGGAHLSGANVLTF | TGTGCCAGCCATGCAGGGGGGGCTCACCTCTCTGGGGCCAACGTCCTGACTTTC | TRBJ2-6 | TRBV2 | 18 | . | .
CASSLDPLANQPQHF | TGCGCCAGCAGTCTCGACCCCCTGGCAAATCAGCCCCAGCATTTT | TRBJ1-5 | TRBV4-1 | 15 | . | .
CASRISSGGAYNEQFF | TGTGCCAGCCGTATATCGAGCGGGGGGGCTTACAATGAGCAGTTCTTC | TRBJ2-1 | TRBV18 | 16 | TRBD2 | .
CATDKVGGNGYTF | TGTGCCACCGACAAAGTAGGGGGGAATGGCTACACCTTC | TRBJ1-2 | TRBV15 | 13 | . | .
CASSLRHGDTQYF | TGCGCCAGCAGCCTCCGACACGGGGATACGCAGTATTTT | TRBJ2-3 | TRBV10-2 | 13 | . | .
CASATGINTEAFF | TGTGCCAGCGCGACAGGGATCAACACTGAAGCTTTCTTT | TRBJ1-1 | TRBV27 | 13 | TRBD1 | .
CASSYSQGEADGYTF | TGTGCCAGCAGTTACTCGCAGGGGGAGGCGGATGGCTACACCTTC | TRBJ1-2 | TRBV6-2/TRBV6-3 | 15 | TRBD1 | .
CASSFGGEQYF | TGTGCCAGCAGTTTTGGGGGCGAGCAGTACTTC | TRBJ2-7 | TRBV27 | 11 | . | .
CSVRTGGGDTQYF | TGCAGCGTTAGAACGGGGGGGGGAGATACGCAGTATTTT | TRBJ2-3 | TRBV29-1 | 13 | TRBD2 | .
CASSYSRDREFYEQYF | TGTGCCAGCAGTTATTCCCGGGACAGGGAATTCTACGAGCAGTACTTC | TRBJ2-7 | TRBV6-5 | 16 | TRBD1 | .
CASSLGQGLGTDTQYF | TGTGCCAGCAGCTTGGGGCAGGGCCTTGGGACAGATACGCAGTATTTT | TRBJ2-3 | TRBV13 | 16 | . | .
CSVEDGTGYSYGYTF | TGCAGCGTTGAAGATGGGACAGGTTATTCCTATGGCTACACCTTC | TRBJ1-2 | TRBV29-1 | 15 | TRBD1 | .
CSAGRPGGALVRETQYF | TGCAGTGCAGGACGTCCAGGGGGCGCGTTGGTTCGAGAGACCCAGTACTTC | TRBJ2-5 | TRBV20-1 | 17 | TRBD1 | .
CASSYRTSDEQYF | TGTGCCAGCAGTTATAGGACGAGCGACGAGCAGTACTTC | TRBJ2-7 | TRBV6-6 | 13 | . | .
CASSFGRLRDTQYF | TGTGCCAGCAGTTTCGGACGGTTAAGAGATACGCAGTATTTT | TRBJ2-3 | TRBV27 | 14 | . | .
CASSSIPEETQYF | TGCGCCAGCAGCTCAATACCTGAAGAGACCCAGTACTTC | TRBJ2-5 | TRBV5-1 | 13 | . | .
CASSLGGTGVPSEAFF | TGTGCCAGCAGCCTAGGTGGTACAGGGGTCCCCTCTGAAGCTTTCTTT | TRBJ1-1 | TRBV7-9 | 16 | TRBD1 | .
CASSEFGGDEKLFF | TGTGCCAGCAGTGAATTCGGGGGGGATGAAAAACTGTTTTTT | TRBJ1-4 | TRBV25-1 | 14 | . | .
CASSQVDLIRTEHTEAFF | TGTGCCAGCAGCCAAGTGGATCTAATTCGGACTGAGCACACTGAAGCTTTCTTT | TRBJ1-1 | TRBV14 | 18 | . | once
CASSFSGNTGELFF | TGCGCCAGCAGCTTTAGCGGGAACACCGGGGAGCTGTTTTTT | TRBJ2-2 | TRBV5-1 | 14 | . | .